This T cell receptor (beta chain) emerged from a study of shared clonotypes between healthy human individuals. This clone was recorded a few times. Its antigen is not identified. Study-level results: Among a handful of donors, roughly 5% of naive CD4 clonotypes were found in common.

TCRdb keeps only in-frame clones here, not all; method: immunoSEQ multiplex PCR. The sample has hundreds of thousands of clones; around 74% are singletons. All donors were healthy HIV-negative adults lacking recent acute infections or vaccinations. Germline CDR1 is SNHLY and CDR2 is FYNNEI. The CDR3 has 14 amino acids. Trimming shortened V by 8 bases and J by 4 bases, and 17 bases separated the two germline ends. This chain joins TRBV2 and TRBJ1-2, with D unresolved. Sequencing input: memory CD4+ T cells sorted from blood. Sample subset: CD45RA-negative fraction. This clonotype was sampled from a woman between 25 and 40 years old in good health. This CDR3 reads CASYNPGNLYGYTF. The CDR3 DNA sequence: TGTGCCAGCTATAACCCAGGAAACCTCTATGGCTACACCTTC.